The entry below describes one T cell receptor beta chain. TCRdb re-analysed the reads in MiXCR, keeping a single row per CDR3 protein. This table has 400,000 or so distinct CDR3 sequences, over 15% appearing once. The data were obtained in a study of T cell repertoires in cytomegalovirus infection. The TCR comes from a human donor in good health (CMV status not recorded). Some clones in this sample may be carry-over from other donors' samples. Sequenced: PBMCs.

CDR3 protein: CASSIGPSFNRELFF. The CDR3 region has the DNA TGTGCCAGTAGTATAGGCCCTAGCTTCAACAGGGAGCTGTTTTTT. The V gene is TRBV19, the J gene TRBJ2-2; possible D gene TRBD2, 5 bases. The CDR3 runs 15 residues. With 1 base removed from V and 9 bases from J, the gap between germline ends came to 15 bases. Looked up from germline, CDR1 is LNHDA and CDR2 is SQIVND (reference sequence).